This T cell receptor (beta chain) was retrieved from a study of blood T cell repertoires in COVID-19. On the study more broadly: Nucleic acid was either cDNA or gDNA, and it came from T cells, B-cell-depleted T cells, or PBMCs.

TCRdb's copy holds only in-frame clones and misses some; the assay was immunoSEQ multiplex PCR. The table includes about 130,000 clones, roughly 90% detected once. Trimming stripped 4 bases from V and 3 bases from J, with 19 bases between. Germline V gene sequence: CDR1 SGHNT, CDR2 YENEEA. This CDR3 has 17 amino acids. This clone was seen a handful of times. This chain connects TRBV11-3 to TRBJ2-4; TRBD1 might be the D (5 bases). The sample was peripheral blood. The origin of this receptor is a man aged 55 to 70 with COVID-19, enrolled during active disease. The CDR3 region is CASSSSRAQGIKNIQYF. In DNA, the CDR3 is TGTGCCAGCAGCTCCTCCCGGGCCCAGGGAATCAAAAACATTCAGTACTTC.